The 16 T cell receptor beta chains reported below all come from one sample, sequenced in a study of blood T cell repertoires in COVID-19. Method: immunoSEQ multiplex PCR; TCRdb's copy keeps in-frame clones and lacks some. The data contain 93,000 or so clones, approximately 90% of them singletons. Sequencing input: peripheral blood. The receptors were gathered from a man in his fifties in a cohort sampled during active COVID-19.

The V call is TRBV29-1, the J call TRBJ1-2; D not resolved. The germline V and J ends were trimmed by 7 bases and 2 bases, with 11 bases remaining between them. Germline V gives CDR1 SQVTM, CDR2 ANQGSEA. This CDR3 has 12 amino acids. CDR3 bases: TGCAGCGGCGAACCGATGAACTATGGCTACACCTTC. Translating it yields CSGEPMNYGYTF.

The rearrangement uses TRBV28 and TRBJ1-6; 8 nucleotides agree with TRBD1. CDR3 length: 15 residues. Germline assignment: CDR1 MDHEN and CDR2 SYDVKM. Trimming cost V 3 bases and J 14 bases; bases outside gene matches: 12. The CDR3 bases are TGTGCCAGCAGTTTCGGACAGGGCGGCCATGAGGCCCTCCACTTT. Translation gives CASSFGQGGHEALHF.

The chain combines TRBV7-8 with TRBJ1-2; 7 bases align to TRBD1. Germline-derived CDR1 and CDR2 are SGHVS and FQNEAQ. J was trimmed by 4 bases and V by 7 bases; bases with no gene match: 9. The CDR3 consists of 14 residues. The chain's CDR3 is CASTNDRVAYGYTF. In nucleotides, the CDR3 is TGTGCCAGCACCAACGACAGGGTGGCCTATGGCTACACCTTC.

The rearrangement joins TRBV7-8 to TRBJ2-6; 7 nucleotides agree with TRBD2. The CDR3 is 15 residues long. The junction had 1 base not matched to a gene; V was cut back by 3 bases and J by 2 bases. Germline CDR1 SGHVS, CDR2 FQNEAQ. The CDR3 coding sequence is TGTGCCAGCAGCTTTGCGGGGGCTGGGGCCAACGTCCTGACTTTC. Translation gives CASSFAGAGANVLTF.

The V call is TRBV29-1, the J call TRBJ2-5; D call uncertain. Trimming removed 3 bases at V and 5 bases at J, with 13 bases between. This CDR3 is built from 13 residues. Looked up from germline, CDR1 is SQVTM and CDR2 is ANQGSEA. This CDR3 reads CSVDSRRRETQYF. In DNA form, the CDR3 reads TGCAGCGTTGATAGCCGGAGAAGGGAGACCCAGTACTTC.

The genes are TRBV29-1 and TRBJ2-5; no definite D call. V was clipped by 2 bases and J by 3 bases, with 25 bases between them. In germline, CDR1 is SQVTM, CDR2 ANQGSEA. This CDR3 region has 18 residues. The CDR3 region is CSVELSEPPTPIEETQYF. DNA for the CDR3: TGCAGCGTTGAACTATCCGAACCGCCAACCCCAATTGAAGAGACCCAGTACTTC.

V is TRBV2 and J is TRBJ2-7, with D tentatively TRBD1 (6 bases). Deletions cut 5 bases from V and 3 bases from J, with 14 bases between. Germline V gene data show CDR1 as SNHLY and CDR2 as FYNNEI. The CDR3 is 14 amino acids. CDR3 sequence (DNA): TGTGCCAGCAGTAAACAGGGTAATCGCTACGAGCAGTACTTC. It specifies CASSKQGNRYEQYF. Looking up the rest from reference TRBV2 and TRBJ2-7 gives the full variable domain: EPEVTQTPSHQVTQMGQEVILRCVPISNHLYFYWYRQILGQKVEFLVSFYNNEISEKSEIFDDQFSVERPDGSNFTLKIRSTKLEDSAMYFCASSKQGNRYEQYFGPGTRLTVT.

This chain links TRBV5-1 with TRBJ1-1, with D maybe TRBD1 (6 bases). Per germline, CDR1 SGHRS and CDR2 YFSETQ. V was pared by 4 bases and J by 8 bases, with 15 bases between. This CDR3 has 13 amino acids. DNA for the CDR3: TGCGCCAGCAGCGGGACAACGAGATTGGAAGCTTTCTTT. Translated: CASSGTTRLEAFF. Complete variable domain (other parts from reference TRBV5-1 and TRBJ1-1): KAGVTQTPRYLIKTRGQQVTLSCSPISGHRSVSWYQQTPGQGLQFLFEYFSETQRNKGNFPGRFSGRQFSNSRSEMNVSTLELGDSALYLCASSGTTRLEAFFGQGTRLTVV.

The chain carries TRBV5-1 and TRBJ1-1; D is uncertain. The CDR3 is made up of 15 amino acids. Germline-derived CDR1 and CDR2 are SGHRS and YFSETQ. The V end lost 4 bases, the J end lost 5 bases, and 18 bases lay between the germline ends. This chain's CDR3 is CASSPLAGVGTEAFF. For the CDR3, the DNA is TGCGCCAGCAGCCCGCTAGCGGGAGTGGGGACTGAAGCTTTCTTT.

The chain uses TRBV6-6 and TRBJ1-3; tentatively, D is TRBD1 (5 bases). Trimming removed 7 bases at V and 2 bases at J, with 12 bases between. The CDR3 covers 14 residues. Per the germline V gene, CDR1 is MNHNY and CDR2 is SVGAGI (reference sequence). The CDR3 DNA sequence: TGTGCCAGCATCCCAGGGATCGCTGGAAACACCATATATTTT. It codes for CASIPGIAGNTIYF.

The gene calls are TRBV4-2 and TRBJ1-2; possibly TRBD1 for D (5 bases). V was shortened by 4 bases and J by 1 base, with 13 bases between the two germline ends. The CDR3 loop spans 15 amino acids. Germline-derived CDR1 and CDR2 are LGHNA and YNFKEQ. For the CDR3, the DNA is TGTGCCAGCAGCCGACAATTGACAGATAACTATGGCTACACCTTC. Its protein product is CASSRQLTDNYGYTF.

The V gene is TRBV15, the J gene TRBJ2-5; 10 bases fit TRBD1. CDR3 length: 15 residues. The germline CDR1 and CDR2 sequences are LNHNV and YYDKDF (reference sequence). V gave up 1 base and J gave up 3 bases; unmatched junction bases: 2. The CDR3 loop reads CATSRAGQGEETQYF. The CDR3 DNA reads TGTGCCACCAGCAGAGCAGGACAGGGGGAAGAGACCCAGTACTTC.

The chain links TRBV5-6 to TRBJ1-1; 7 nucleotides agree with TRBD1. The length of the CDR3 is 13 residues. Unmatched junction bases numbered 3, after V lost 3 bases and J lost 4 bases. Germline V CDR1 and CDR2: SGHDT, YYEEEE. CDR3 in DNA: TGTGCCAGCAGCTCGCGACAGGGCACTGAAGCTTTCTTT. Translation: CASSSRQGTEAFF.

The chain combines TRBV7-9 with TRBJ2-2; tentative D call: TRBD2 (6 bases). Germline CDR1 SEHNR, CDR2 FQNEAQ (reference sequence). The length of the CDR3 is 15 residues. Trimming stripped 7 bases from V and 4 bases from J, with 16 bases between. The CDR3 sequence is CASIDSSAFTGELFF. The DNA of the CDR3 is TGTGCCAGCATAGACTCTAGCGCCTTCACCGGGGAGCTGTTTTTT.

The V gene is TRBV5-1, the J gene TRBJ2-2; TRBD1 matches 9 bases. V was pared by 0 bases and J by 4 bases, with 4 bases of the junction left unmatched. Germline V gives CDR1 SGHRS, CDR2 YFSETQ. This CDR3 has 16 residues. CDR3 in amino acids: CASSLEGQGPTGELFF. CDR3 in DNA: TGCGCCAGCAGCTTGGAAGGACAGGGGCCCACCGGGGAGCTGTTTTTT.

CDR3 bases: TGCGCCAGCAGCCCGGAGACAGGGTCAAAAGAGACCCAGTACTTC. Translating gives CASSPETGSKETQYF. This chain uses TRBV5-1 with TRBJ2-5, with TRBD1 identical over 7 bases. Germline CDR1 SGHRS, CDR2 YFSETQ. After removal of 4 bases from V and 3 bases from J, the junction contained 9 bases not matched to a gene. The CDR3 runs 15 residues.